This T cell receptor beta chain was sequenced in a study of CD8+CD57+ T cells in acquired aplastic anemia. Study context: Across the sorted CD4+ and CD8+ cells, DNA amounts averaged roughly 3 ug.

Sequencing was done on patients that had shown CD8+CD57+ cell expansion by flow cytometry. Each patient had severe acquired aplastic anemia. By the time of blood sampling, patients had still received no therapy. The J segment lost 1 base and the V segment lost 3 bases, leaving 5 bases of the junction unmatched. This CDR3 has 14 amino acids. Germline V gene lookup returns CDR1 DFQATT and CDR2 SNEGSKA (reference sequence). Overall study findings and caveats: In common between the patients and the controls were nearly 30 CD8+ CDR3 sequences.

On this clonotype itself: Its antigen is not identified.

Profiling that covered TCR beta VDJ and CDR3 relied on genomic DNA as its template. TCRdb recomputed calls from the reads with MiXCR, one row per CDR3 protein. The sample records some 160,000 distinct CDR3 sequences, roughly 48% being singletons. This receptor was taken from a human donor with aplastic anemia. V usage is TRBV20-1 and J usage is TRBJ2-5; TRBD2 aligns across 7 bases. The source material was sorted CD4+, CD8+, or CD8+CD57+ T cells (not recorded which) from PBMCs. The CDR3 loop is CSARHSGVQETQYF. CDR3 coding DNA: TGCAGTGCTAGGCACAGCGGGGTCCAAGAGACCCAGTACTTC.